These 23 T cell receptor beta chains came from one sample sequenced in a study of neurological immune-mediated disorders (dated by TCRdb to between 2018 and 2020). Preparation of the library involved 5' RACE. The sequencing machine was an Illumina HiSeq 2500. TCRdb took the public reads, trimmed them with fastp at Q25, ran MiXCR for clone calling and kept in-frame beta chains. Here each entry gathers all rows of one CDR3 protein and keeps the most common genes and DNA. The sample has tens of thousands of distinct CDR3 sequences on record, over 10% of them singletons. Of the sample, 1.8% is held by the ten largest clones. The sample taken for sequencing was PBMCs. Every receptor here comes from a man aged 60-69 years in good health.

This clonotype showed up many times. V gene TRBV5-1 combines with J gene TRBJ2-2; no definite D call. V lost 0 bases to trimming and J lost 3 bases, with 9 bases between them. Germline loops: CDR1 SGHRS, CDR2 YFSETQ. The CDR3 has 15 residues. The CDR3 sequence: CASSLDEGDTGELFF. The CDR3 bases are TGCGCCAGCAGCTTGGACGAAGGTGACACCGGGGAGCTGTTTTTT.

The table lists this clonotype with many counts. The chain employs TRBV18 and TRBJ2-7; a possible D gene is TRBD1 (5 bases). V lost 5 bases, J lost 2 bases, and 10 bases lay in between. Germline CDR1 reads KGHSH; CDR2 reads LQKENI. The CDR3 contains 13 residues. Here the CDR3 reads CASSGAVTYEQYF. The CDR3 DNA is TGTGCCAGCTCAGGGGCCGTAACCTACGAGCAGTACTTC.

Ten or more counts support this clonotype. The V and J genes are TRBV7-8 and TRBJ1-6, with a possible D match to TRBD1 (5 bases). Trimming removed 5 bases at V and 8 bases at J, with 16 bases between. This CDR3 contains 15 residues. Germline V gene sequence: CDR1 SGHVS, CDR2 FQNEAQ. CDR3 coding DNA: TGTGCCAGCAGCCCAGGCGGCAGGGTCCATTCACCCCTCCACTTT. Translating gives CASSPGGRVHSPLHF.

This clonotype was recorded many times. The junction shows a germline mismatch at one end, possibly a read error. The chain's CDR3 is CASRLALGQDSYEQYF. In DNA, the CDR3 is TGCGCCAGCAGGTTGGCATTGGGACAGGACTCCTACGAGCAGTACTTC. The chain has TRBV5-1 and TRBJ2-7, with TRBD1 identical over 8 bases. Germline CDR1 SGHRS, CDR2 YFSETQ. CDR3 length: 16 amino acids.

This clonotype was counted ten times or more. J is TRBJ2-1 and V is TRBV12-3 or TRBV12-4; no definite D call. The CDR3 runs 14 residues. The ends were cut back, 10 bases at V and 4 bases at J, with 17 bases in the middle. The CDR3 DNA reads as TGTGCCAACAAACGAGATCAGACTTACAATGAGCAGTTCTTC. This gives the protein CANKRDQTYNEQFF.

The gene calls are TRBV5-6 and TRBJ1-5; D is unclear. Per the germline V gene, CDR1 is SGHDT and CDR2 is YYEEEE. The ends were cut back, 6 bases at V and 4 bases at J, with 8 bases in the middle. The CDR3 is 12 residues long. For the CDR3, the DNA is TGTGCCAGCATTCTGAGAAATCAGCCCCAGCATTTT. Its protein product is CASILRNQPQHF.

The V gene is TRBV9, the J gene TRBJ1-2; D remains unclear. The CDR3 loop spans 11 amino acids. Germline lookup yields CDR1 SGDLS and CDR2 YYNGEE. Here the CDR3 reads CASGNNYGYTF. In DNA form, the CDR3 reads TGTGCTTCGGGGAATAACTATGGCTACACCTTC. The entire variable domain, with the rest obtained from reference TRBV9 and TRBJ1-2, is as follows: DSGVTQTPKHLITATGQRVTLRCSPRSGDLSVYWYQQSLDQGLQFLIQYYNGEERAKGNILERFSAQQFPDLHSELNLSSLELGDSALYFCASGNNYGYTFGSGTRLTVV.

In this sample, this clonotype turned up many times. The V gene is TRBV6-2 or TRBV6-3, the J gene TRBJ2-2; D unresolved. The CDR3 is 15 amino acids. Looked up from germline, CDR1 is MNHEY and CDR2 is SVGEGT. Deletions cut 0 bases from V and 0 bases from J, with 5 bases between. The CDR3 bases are TGTGCCAGCAGTTACTCGATCACGAACACCGGGGAGCTGTTTTTT. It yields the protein CASSYSITNTGELFF.

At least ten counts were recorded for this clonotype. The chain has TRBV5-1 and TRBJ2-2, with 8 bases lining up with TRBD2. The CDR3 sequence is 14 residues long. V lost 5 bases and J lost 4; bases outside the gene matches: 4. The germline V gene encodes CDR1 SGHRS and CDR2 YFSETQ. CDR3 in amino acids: CASRAGLATGELFF. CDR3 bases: TGCGCCAGCAGGGCCGGACTAGCCACCGGGGAGCTGTTTTTT.

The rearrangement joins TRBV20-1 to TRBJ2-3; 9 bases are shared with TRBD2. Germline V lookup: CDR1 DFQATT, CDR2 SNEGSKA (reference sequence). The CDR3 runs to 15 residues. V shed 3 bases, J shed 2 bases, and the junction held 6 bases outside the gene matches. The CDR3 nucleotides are TGCAGTGCTAGGACTAGCGGACCCTCCACAGATACGCAGTATTTT. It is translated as CSARTSGPSTDTQYF.

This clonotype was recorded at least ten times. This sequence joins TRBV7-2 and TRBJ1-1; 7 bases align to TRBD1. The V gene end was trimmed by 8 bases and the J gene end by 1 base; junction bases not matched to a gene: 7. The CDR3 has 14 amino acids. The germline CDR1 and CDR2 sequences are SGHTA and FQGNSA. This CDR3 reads CASRAGTANTEAFF. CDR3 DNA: TGTGCCAGCCGGGCCGGGACAGCGAACACTGAAGCTTTCTTT.

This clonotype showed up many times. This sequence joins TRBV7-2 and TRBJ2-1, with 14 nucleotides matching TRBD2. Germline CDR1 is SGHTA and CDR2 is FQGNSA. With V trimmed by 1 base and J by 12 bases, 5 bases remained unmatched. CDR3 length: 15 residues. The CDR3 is CASSLEGLAGEGQFF. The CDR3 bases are TGTGCCAGCAGCTTAGAGGGACTAGCGGGGGAGGGGCAGTTCTTC.

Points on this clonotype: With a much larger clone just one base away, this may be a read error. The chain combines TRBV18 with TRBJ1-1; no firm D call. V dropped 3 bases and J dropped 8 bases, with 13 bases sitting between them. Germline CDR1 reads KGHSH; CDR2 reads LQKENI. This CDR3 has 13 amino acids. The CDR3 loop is CASSPQDPGEAFF. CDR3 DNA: TGTGCCAGCTCACCCCAAGACCCGGGGGAAGCTTTCTTT.

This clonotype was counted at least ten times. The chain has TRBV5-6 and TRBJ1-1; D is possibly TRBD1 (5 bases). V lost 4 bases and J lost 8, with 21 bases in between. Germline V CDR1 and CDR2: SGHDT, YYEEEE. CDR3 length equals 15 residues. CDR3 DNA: TGTGCCAGCAGCCTGTTCACAGGACCTGGTCGGGAAGCTTTCTTT. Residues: CASSLFTGPGREAFF.

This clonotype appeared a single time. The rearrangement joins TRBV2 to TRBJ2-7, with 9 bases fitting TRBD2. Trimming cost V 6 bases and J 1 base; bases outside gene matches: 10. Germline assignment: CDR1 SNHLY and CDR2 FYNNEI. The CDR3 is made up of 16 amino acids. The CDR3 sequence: CASSAPSGTRSYEQYF. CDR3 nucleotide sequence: TGTGCCAGCAGCGCACCTAGCGGGACCAGGTCCTACGAGCAGTACTTC. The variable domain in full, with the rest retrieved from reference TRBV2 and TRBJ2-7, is EPEVTQTPSHQVTQMGQEVILRCVPISNHLYFYWYRQILGQKVEFLVSFYNNEISEKSEIFDDQFSVERPDGSNFTLKIRSTKLEDSAMYFCASSAPSGTRSYEQYFGPGTRLTVT.

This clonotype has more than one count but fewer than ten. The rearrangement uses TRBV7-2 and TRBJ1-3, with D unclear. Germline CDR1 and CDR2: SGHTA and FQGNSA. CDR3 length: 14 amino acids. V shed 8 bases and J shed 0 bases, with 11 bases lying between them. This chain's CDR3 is CASVLGPSGNTIYF. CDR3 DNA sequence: TGTGCCAGCGTACTAGGGCCCTCTGGAAACACCATATATTTT.

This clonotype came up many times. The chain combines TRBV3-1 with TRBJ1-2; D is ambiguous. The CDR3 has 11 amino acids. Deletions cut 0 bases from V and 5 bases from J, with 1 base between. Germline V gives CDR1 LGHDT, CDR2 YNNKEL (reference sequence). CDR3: CASSQDYGYTF. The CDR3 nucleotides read TGTGCCAGCAGCCAAGATTATGGCTACACCTTC.

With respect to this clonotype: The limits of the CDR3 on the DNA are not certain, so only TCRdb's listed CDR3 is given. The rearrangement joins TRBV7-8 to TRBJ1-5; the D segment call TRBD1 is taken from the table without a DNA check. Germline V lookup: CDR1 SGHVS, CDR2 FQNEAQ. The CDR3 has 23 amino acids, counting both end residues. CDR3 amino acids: CASSFYICSVTGTPNRGNQPQHF.

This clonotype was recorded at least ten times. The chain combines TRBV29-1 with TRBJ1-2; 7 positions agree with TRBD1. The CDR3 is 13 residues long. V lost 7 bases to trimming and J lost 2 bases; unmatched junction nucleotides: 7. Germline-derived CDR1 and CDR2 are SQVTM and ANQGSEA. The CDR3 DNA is TGCAGCGCCGTGACAGGGACGAACTATGGCTACACCTTC. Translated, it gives CSAVTGTNYGYTF.

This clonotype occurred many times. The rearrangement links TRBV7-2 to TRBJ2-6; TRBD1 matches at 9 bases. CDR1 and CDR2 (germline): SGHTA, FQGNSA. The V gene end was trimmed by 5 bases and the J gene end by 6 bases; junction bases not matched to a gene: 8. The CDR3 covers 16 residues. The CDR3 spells CASSPRGDRVANVLTF. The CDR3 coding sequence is TGTGCCAGCAGCCCCCGGGGGGACAGGGTGGCCAACGTCCTGACTTTC.

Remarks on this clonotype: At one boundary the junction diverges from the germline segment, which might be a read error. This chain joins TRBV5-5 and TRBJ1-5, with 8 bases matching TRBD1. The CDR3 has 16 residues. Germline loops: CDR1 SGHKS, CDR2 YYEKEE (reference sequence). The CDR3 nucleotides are TGTGCCAGCAGACTGACGACAGGGGCCAGTAATCAGGCCCAGCATTTT. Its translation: CASRLTTGASNQAQHF.

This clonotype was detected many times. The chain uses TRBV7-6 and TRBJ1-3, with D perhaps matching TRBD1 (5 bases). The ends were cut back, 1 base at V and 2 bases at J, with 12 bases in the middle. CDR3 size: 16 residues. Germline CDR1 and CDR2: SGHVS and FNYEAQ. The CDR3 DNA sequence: TGTGCCAGCAGCTTAGAGGGGCAGACCACTGGAAACACCATATATTTT. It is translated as CASSLEGQTTGNTIYF.

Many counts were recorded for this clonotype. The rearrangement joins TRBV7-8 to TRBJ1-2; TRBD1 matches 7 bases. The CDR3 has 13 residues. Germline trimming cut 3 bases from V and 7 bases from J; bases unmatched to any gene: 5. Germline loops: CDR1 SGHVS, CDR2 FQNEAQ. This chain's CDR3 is CASSFLPGGGYTF. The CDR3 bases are TGTGCCAGCAGCTTTCTGCCAGGGGGTGGCTACACCTTC.